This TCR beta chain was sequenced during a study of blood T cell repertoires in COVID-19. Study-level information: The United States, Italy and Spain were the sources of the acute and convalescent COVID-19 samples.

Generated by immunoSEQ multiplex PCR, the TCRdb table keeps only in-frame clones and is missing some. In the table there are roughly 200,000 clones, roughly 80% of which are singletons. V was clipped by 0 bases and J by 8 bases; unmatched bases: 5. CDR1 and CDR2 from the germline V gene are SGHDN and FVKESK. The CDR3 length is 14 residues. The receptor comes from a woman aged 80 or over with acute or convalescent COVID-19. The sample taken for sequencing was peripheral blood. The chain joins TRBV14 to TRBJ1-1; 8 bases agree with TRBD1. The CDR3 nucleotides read TGTGCCAGCAGCCAAGATTGGGGGACAGGAGAAGCTTTCTTT. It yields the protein CASSQDWGTGEAFF.